The 9 T cell receptor beta chains below all came from one sample that was sequenced in a study of cytomegalovirus exposure and HLA in healthy donors (dated by TCRdb to about 2017). Libraries were prepared through the immunoSEQ multiplex PCR assay. For the multiplex PCR, a mixture combining 60 forward primers for TCR Vbeta segments and 13 reverse primers for TCR Jbeta segments was used. This is the immuneACCESS table as TCRdb keeps it, with only in-frame sequences that have V and J called. A part of the clones is gone; compared with another copy, unresolved V genes explain less than half, and the rest is unexplained. This sample gives about 200,000 clones in total; roughly 80% of them show up just once. The ten largest clones add up to about 1.7% of the sample. The sequenced material came from PBMCs. These receptor sequences come from a middle-aged man in good health and CMV-seronegative.

V and J are TRBV14 and TRBJ2-7; no clear D. This CDR3 is built from 14 residues. Per germline, CDR1 SGHDN and CDR2 FVKESK. The V and J ends lost 6 bases and 2 bases respectively, with 14 bases between them. CDR3 nucleotide sequence: TGTGCCAGCAGTCTCGGCGGCCGCCCCTACGAGCAGTACTTC. It encodes CASSLGGRPYEQYF.

The genes are TRBV19 and TRBJ1-5; 7 bases map to TRBD1. V trimming: 7 bases; J trimming: 1 base; junction bases outside the gene matches: 7. There are 15 residues in the CDR3. CDR1 and CDR2 (germline): LNHDA, SQIVND (reference sequence). The CDR3 DNA reads as TGTGCCAGTATCCAACAGGGGCTGAGCAATCAGCCCCAGCATTTT. Amino acid sequence: CASIQQGLSNQPQHF.

This clone appeared a few times. V is TRBV19 and J is TRBJ2-7, with 14 bases identical to TRBD2. The CDR3 consists of 16 residues. V lost 1 base and J lost 6; bases outside the gene matches: 5. Germline V lookup: CDR1 LNHDA, CDR2 SQIVND (reference sequence). This CDR3 reads CASSIGGLAGAPEQYF. In nucleotides, the CDR3 is TGTGCCAGTAGTATAGGGGGACTAGCGGGAGCTCCCGAGCAGTACTTC.

The rearrangement joins TRBV30 to TRBJ1-5; D uncertain. V lost 0 bases and J 6 bases, leaving 15 bases between the germline ends. CDR1 is GTSNPN and CDR2 is SVGIG in the germline V gene (reference sequence). The CDR3 consists of 15 residues. CDR3 DNA: TGTGCCTGGAGTGTGGCCGGGATTCACAGTCAGCCCCAGCATTTT. Translation gives CAWSVAGIHSQPQHF.

The chain joins TRBV5-4 to TRBJ2-1, with 9 bases matching TRBD2. The CDR3 length is 15 residues. V lost 3 bases to trimming and J lost 7 bases; unmatched junction nucleotides: 8. Germline-derived CDR1 and CDR2 are SGHNT and YYREEE (reference sequence). The CDR3 bases are TGTGCCAGCAGCTCCAATCTAGCGGGAACGAATGAGCAGTTCTTC. Its translation: CASSSNLAGTNEQFF.

J is TRBJ2-2 and V is TRBV7-6; TRBD1 agrees at 7 bases. V was clipped by 2 bases and J by 3 bases; unmatched bases: 3. Looked up from germline, CDR1 is SGHVS and CDR2 is FNYEAQ. This CDR3 is 15 amino acids long. The CDR3 nucleotides read TGTGCCAGCAGCTTAACAGGGGCGCACACCGGGGAGCTGTTTTTT. Its protein product is CASSLTGAHTGELFF. Filled out from reference TRBV7-6 and TRBJ2-2, the complete variable domain reads GAGVSQSPRYKVTKRGQDVALRCDPISGHVSLYWYRQALGQGPEFLTYFNYEAQQDKSGLPNDRFSAERPEGSISTLTIQRTEQRDSAMYRCASSLTGAHTGELFFGEGSRLTVL.

The J gene is TRBJ1-2, the V gene TRBV28, with D possibly matching TRBD1 (6 bases). Looked up from germline, CDR1 is MDHEN and CDR2 is SYDVKM. The CDR3 totals 14 residues. Deletions cut 3 bases from V and 7 bases from J, with 15 bases between. CDR3 DNA sequence: TGTGCCAGCAGTTTCCCCAGGGGTAGGGGTGGCTACACCTTC. This gives the protein CASSFPRGRGGYTF.

J is TRBJ2-7 and V is TRBV15, with D maybe TRBD1 (5 bases). V was shortened by 3 bases and J by 0 bases, with 9 bases between the two germline ends. The CDR3 has 14 amino acids. CDR1 and CDR2 (germline): LNHNV, YYDKDF (reference sequence). The CDR3 loop reads CATSRGRSSYEQYF. The CDR3 DNA is TGTGCCACCAGCAGGGGGCGGAGCTCCTACGAGCAGTACTTC. Looking up the rest from reference TRBV15 and TRBJ2-7 gives the full variable domain: DAMVIQNPRYQVTQFGKPVTLSCSQTLNHNVMYWYQQKSSQAPKLLFHYYDKDFNNEADTPDNFQSRRPNTSFCFLDIRSPGLGDTAMYLCATSRGRSSYEQYFGPGTRLTVT.

DNA for the CDR3: TGTGCCAGCAGCGTGTTAATGGGACAGGGGGTAAAAGGTCTGCACGAGCAGTACTTC. It translates to CASSVLMGQGVKGLHEQYF. The V call is TRBV9, the J call TRBJ2-7; 11 bases fit TRBD1. Germline assignment: CDR1 SGDLS and CDR2 YYNGEE. The junction had 18 bases not matched to a gene; V was cut back by 2 bases and J by 5 bases. The length of the CDR3 is 19 residues.